This T cell receptor (beta chain) was found in a study of blood T cell repertoires in COVID-19. Study-wide context: Some COVID-19 samples were acute and others convalescent; all came from the United States, Italy and Spain. T cells, B-cell-depleted T cells, or PBMCs provided the cDNA or gDNA that served as material.

Per the original methods: Nucleated cell counts were estimated from reference gene primer amplification. Some clones are missing from TCRdb's copy, which holds only in-frame ones; the method was immunoSEQ multiplex PCR. V and J calls and clone size are those listed in that table; D and trimming were worked out from the DNA. The table records 20,000 to 30,000 clones, roughly 90% of them present only once. The receptor's source is an older woman with active COVID-19. The specimen sequenced was peripheral blood.

The CDR3 protein is CASTIAGEAETQYF. The DNA for the CDR3 is TGTGCCAGCACGATAGCGGGAGAGGCAGAGACCCAGTACTTC. The chain joins TRBV25-1 to TRBJ2-5; 9 bases agree with TRBD2. CDR1 and CDR2 from the germline V gene are MGHDK and SYGVNS. The length of the CDR3 is 14 residues. V gave up 7 bases and J gave up 4 bases; unmatched junction bases: 7.